What follows is one TCR beta chain and its context. Its antigen is currently unknown. The sample comes from a study of T cell responses to AZD1222 COVID-19 vaccine. The CDR3 is 15 amino acids. The V gene lost 7 bases and the J gene lost 0 bases, with 15 bases spanning the gap. CDR1 is LNHDA, CDR2 SQIVND, per germline (reference sequence). Regarding the study as a whole: Repertoire sampling happened only post peak T cell response. Possibly, clonal diversity was underestimated; donors were largely white British and included more females. Just a handful of AZD1222 recipients were seropositive at baseline.

Timing groups of about 4 and about 12 weeks for second doses were pooled. Some clones are missing from TCRdb's copy, which holds only in-frame ones; the method was immunoSEQ multiplex PCR. This sample has under 200,000 clones, with approximately 88% found just once. The chain combines TRBV19 with TRBJ1-1, with D unresolved. Sequenced material: peripheral blood, taken 28 days after the second AZD1222 dose. The TCR comes from an adult who received the AZD1222 COVID-19 vaccine. CDR3 nucleotides: TGTGCCAGTAAGGCCCCGTTTCAGGTGAACACTGAAGCTTTCTTT. Translated: CASKAPFQVNTEAFF.